This T cell receptor beta chain was captured in a study of post-analysis software for immune sequencing data. As for the study in general: Recorded disease courses covered relapsing-remitting, secondary progressive and progressive-relapsing multiple sclerosis. Some patients had no subtype annotation. Points from the study as a whole: Significantly decreased normalized Chao1 diversity was recorded for multiple sclerosis patients relative to controls. In patients, five or six TRBV segments were more frequent than in controls, with TRBV5-6, TRBV5-1 and TRBV20-1 among them. Under the F measure, samples that were prepared in one batch clustered strongly together.

Note on this clonotype: The antigen is not known.

cDNA libraries of TCR beta carried unique molecular identifiers. TCRdb itself ran the PCR reads through MiXCR, one entry per CDR3 protein. The data show about 500,000 distinct CDR3 sequences, with approximately 45% seen just once and 9% to 13% held by the top ten. This CDR3 is built from 14 residues. V was cut by 7 bases and J by 4 bases, with 15 bases left in between. Germline CDR1 is SGHRS and CDR2 is YFSETQ. The V gene is TRBV5-1, the J gene TRBJ2-1; no clear D. This TCR came from a girl between 5 and 17 years old with multiple sclerosis. What was sequenced was blood. The CDR3 loop is CASASDKYYNEQFF. In DNA, the CDR3 is TGCGCCAGCGCGTCTGATAAATATTACAATGAGCAGTTCTTC.